This is a list of T cell receptor beta chains from one sample in a study of human T cells and chemical hapten exposure. TCRdb reprocessed the RACE reads via MiXCR and lists one record per CDR3 protein. The sample holds some 330,000 distinct CDR3 sequences, 5% to 6.5% seen once. The specimen comprised whole blood, sampled in connection with sensitization to the hapten diphenylcyclopropenone (DPC). These receptors were collected from a woman aged 18 to 35 with alopecia areata. Some clones in this sample may be carry-over from other donors' samples. Both conserved end residues are part of each CDR3. The order of the fields is clone size, J gene, D gene, V gene, CDR3 protein, CDR3 DNA. The D gene is left open where the match is weak. The size field is filled for only some rows; it gives once, few, many or a size class.

>many|TRBJ2-3|TRBD1|TRBV12-3/TRBV12-4
CASRLQGADTQYF
TGTGCCAGCAGGCTGCAGGGGGCAGATACGCAGTATTTT
>many|TRBJ2-1|TRBD2|TRBV6-2/TRBV6-3
CASGSGTSGSEQFF
TGTGCCAGCGGTTCCGGGACTAGCGGGAGTGAGCAGTTCTTC
>NA|TRBJ2-7|TRBD1|TRBV4-3
CASSQDFGTGAYEQYF
TGCGCCAGCAGCCAAGATTTCGGGACAGGGGCCTACGAGCAGTACTTC
>many|TRBJ1-4|NA|TRBV27
CASSWRDGEKLFF
TGTGCCAGCAGTTGGAGAGACGGTGAAAAACTGTTTTTT
>NA|TRBJ2-4|TRBD1|TRBV7-2
CASSLRGGRWNIQYF
TGTGCCAGCAGCTTACGAGGGGGCCGGTGGAACATTCAGTACTTC
>many|TRBJ2-7|NA|TRBV28
CASSPSSAYEQYF
TGTGCCAGCAGTCCATCGTCCGCCTACGAGCAGTACTTC
>NA|TRBJ2-1|NA|TRBV25-1
CASSEYTAGIGTYNEQFF
TGTGCCAGCAGTGAATATACAGCGGGCATAGGGACCTACAATGAGCAGTTCTTC
>few|TRBJ1-1|TRBD1|TRBV27
CASSFLQGAEAFF
TGTGCCAGCAGTTTCTTACAGGGGGCTGAAGCTTTCTTT
>NA|TRBJ1-4|NA|TRBV5-1
CASSKIGQSRGEKLFF
TGCGCCAGCAGCAAAATAGGACAATCCAGAGGTGAAAAACTGTTTTTT
>NA|TRBJ1-3|NA|TRBV6-6
CASNGFSGNTIYF
TGTGCCAGCAATGGGTTCTCTGGAAACACCATATATTTT
>NA|TRBJ1-5|NA|TRBV10-3
CAIIGEGNQPQHF
TGTGCCATCATTGGGGAAGGCAATCAGCCCCAGCATTTT
>few|TRBJ2-2|NA|TRBV20-1
CSARVVVEGTGELFF
TGCAGTGCTAGAGTCGTAGTCGAGGGCACCGGGGAGCTGTTTTTT
>many|TRBJ1-3|TRBD1|TRBV5-1
CASRTGTGSGNTIYF
TGCGCCAGCAGGACAGGGACTGGCTCTGGAAACACCATATATTTT
>many|TRBJ2-3|NA|TRBV6-5
CASTPDTSGYTDTQYF
TGTGCCAGCACTCCTGACACTTCGGGATACACAGATACGCAGTATTTT
>few|TRBJ2-7|TRBD2|TRBV2
CASSVMSSGPYEQYF
TGTGCCAGCAGTGTTATGTCTAGCGGCCCCTACGAGCAGTACTTC
>NA|TRBJ1-2|NA|TRBV21-1
CASSGPPDSYGYTF
TGTGCCAGCAGCGGACCCCCGGACTCGTATGGCTACACCTTC
>few|TRBJ1-4|NA|TRBV3-1
CASSQYASNEKLFF
TGTGCCAGCAGCCAATATGCCAGCAATGAAAAACTGTTTTTT
>NA|TRBJ2-1|NA|TRBV21-1
CASSKSPSSGAPVRGQFF
TGTGCCAGCAGCAAAAGCCCTTCTTCGGGGGCCCCGGTACGCGGGCAGTTCTTC
>many|TRBJ1-1|TRBD1|TRBV10-3
CAIGRGQGGEAFF
TGTGCCATCGGACGTGGACAGGGGGGCGAAGCTTTCTTT
>few|TRBJ2-1|TRBD2|TRBV12-3/TRBV12-4
CASSPPTAGGDEQFF
TGTGCCAGCAGTCCCCCGACAGCGGGGGGTGATGAGCAGTTCTTC
>NA|TRBJ2-5|TRBD2|TRBV4-3
CASSQAGGAGETQYF
TGCGCCAGCAGCCAAGCCGGGGGGGCCGGTGAGACCCAGTACTTC
>many|TRBJ2-6|NA|TRBV11-2
CASSSRGANVLTF
TGTGCCAGCAGCTCCAGGGGGGCCAACGTCCTGACTTTC
>NA|TRBJ1-2|NA|TRBV9
CASSVAGDGNYGYTF
TGTGCCAGCAGCGTAGCAGGGGACGGTAACTATGGCTACACCTTC
>few|TRBJ1-6|NA|TRBV4-3
CASSHHGRGRYRNSPLHF
TGCGCCAGCAGCCACCATGGGAGGGGTAGATACCGGAATTCACCCCTCCACTTT
>NA|TRBJ2-3|TRBD1|TRBV4-3
CASSQDDSRGSTDTQYF
TGCGCCAGCAGCCAAGATGACTCCAGGGGGAGCACAGATACGCAGTATTTT